This TCR beta chain stems from a study of T cells in localized non-small cell lung cancer. V was cut by 4 bases and J by 1 base, with 9 bases left in between. The CDR3 sequence is 14 residues long. Germline V gene sequence: CDR1 MGHRA, CDR2 YSYEKL. Repertoires were generated with immunoSEQ multiplex PCR, while TCRdb's copy carries only in-frame clones and drops some. Of under 35,000 clones listed, over 80% are singletons. Overall study results and limits: When the top 100 tumor clones were examined, a median about 60 of them also appeared in the adjacent lung, which was paired and uninvolved. The tumor had only one region sequenced, so heterogeneity remains possible. Tumor showed lower T cell clonality than uninvolved adjacent lung, where it was highest. A higher density of T cells in blood coincided with extended overall survival.

Remarks on this clone: Its antigen is currently unknown.

The genes are TRBV4-1 and TRBJ2-3; D remains unclear. This material consisted of peripheral blood mononuclear cells, taken before any cancer treatment. The receptor's source is a woman aged 35-75 years with stage III lung adenocarcinoma. In DNA, the CDR3 is TGCGCCAGCAGCCCCCCCTTCCGCACAGATACGCAGTATTTT. It yields the protein CASSPPFRTDTQYF.